This T cell receptor beta chain was found in a study of human T cells and chemical hapten exposure. This clonotype was observed a few times. Stated time point: patch test 3, about 24 weeks after DPC sensitization. Treatment of the sample: therapeutic diphenylcyclopropenone sensitization with weekly scalp DPC. TCRdb independently ran MiXCR on the RACE reads; one entry per CDR3 protein. The sample includes just under 65,000 distinct CDR3 sequences, more than 9.5% of them seen just once. The clonotype originates from a woman in her 30s with alopecia areata. Some clones in this sample may be carry-over from other donors' samples. The specimen was whole blood, collected in connection with sensitization to the hapten diphenylcyclopropenone (DPC).

The CDR3 reads CASSWTANEKLFF. DNA for the CDR3: TGTGCCAGCAGCTGGACCGCTAATGAAAAACTGTTTTTT. The J gene is TRBJ1-4, the V gene TRBV7-9; D unclear. The CDR3 is made up of 13 amino acids. Looked up from germline, CDR1 is SEHNR and CDR2 is FQNEAQ (reference sequence). The germline V and J ends were trimmed by 4 bases and 3 bases, with 6 bases remaining between them.